This TCR beta chain is drawn from a study of T cells in women clearing cervical HPV infection. At the level of the study: Only a few women had HLA typing results available. Study results and caveats: Repertoire richness, not evenness, was significantly elevated in CIN3+ cases versus controls.

This CDR3 spans 19 amino acids. The germline gives CDR1 LNHDA, CDR2 SQIVND (reference sequence). J was trimmed by 2 bases and V by 7 bases; bases with no gene match: 17. This clone is labeled medium-sized based on frequency. Its antigen is undetermined. The CDR3 extends 3 residues past the end of the read, so its final part is completed from the germline J gene. Here immunoSEQ multiplex PCR was the method, and the copy in TCRdb shows in-frame clones only, minus some. The sample data list fewer than 20,000 clones. The chain recombines TRBV19 with TRBJ2-1; TRBD2 matches at 10 bases. The receptor comes from a woman between 18 and 70 years old with a cervical HPV16 infection that either progressed to CIN3+ or cleared (not recorded which). The sequencing sample was made of blood buffy coat. The CDR3 loop reads CASIGSSGSPRTTYNEQFF. CDR3 DNA, as far as it was read: TGTGCCAGTATCGGGTCTAGCGGGAGCCCACGTACCACCTACAATGAG.